These 2 T cell receptor beta chains came from one sample sequenced in a study of vaccination and CD4 T cells after COVID-19. Sequencing of the DNA from cultured CD4+ T cells was carried out with the Oncomine TCR Beta short-read assay. TCRdb ran MiXCR on the PCR reads and lists one entry per CDR3 protein. The sample includes about 20,000 distinct CDR3 sequences, around half seen only once; the top ten take about 7.7%. This sample's treatment: roughly 11-day PBMC culture with coronavirus spike peptide pools or control peptides (ViraFEST assay). Their cognate antigens are unknown. The sequenced material came from CD4+ T cells from blood, cultured in vitro. Receptor source: a human donor who had recovered from COVID-19.

The chain couples TRBV19 to TRBJ1-1, with D hard to call. CDR3 length: 13 amino acids. Trimming left V 1 base short and J 11 bases short, with 14 bases between. Germline values: CDR1 LNHDA, CDR2 SQIVND (reference sequence). CDR3 residues: CASSIVAGERAFF. In nucleotides, the CDR3 is TGTGCCAGTAGTATAGTCGCCGGGGAACGGGCTTTCTTT.

In this sample, this clonotype turned up once. V is TRBV19 and J is TRBJ1-1; D is perhaps TRBD1 (5 bases). Germline V CDR1 and CDR2: LNHDA, SQIVND (reference sequence). The germline V and J ends were trimmed by 4 bases and 5 bases, with 14 bases remaining between them. This CDR3 comprises 14 residues. Written as DNA, the CDR3 is TGTGCCAGTAGTAATGTCCCAGGGTCGACTGAAGCTTTCTTT. It encodes CASSNVPGSTEAFF.